The source of this T cell receptor (beta chain) is a study of T-cell memory formation after mild COVID-19. This CDR3 has 15 residues. Per the germline V gene, CDR1 is SGHVS and CDR2 is FQNEAQ. Between the trimmed V and J ends, which lost 6 bases and 0 bases, there was a span of 12 bases. Whole-study findings and limits: Clones contracting day 15 to 85 were balanced CD4/CD8; later expanders leaned CD4+. Prior to infection, memory already included some responding clones, suggesting cross-reactive memory joined. In second-wave clones peaking day 37, SARS-CoV-2 specificity remained unconfirmed.

The count of this clonotype is one. As yet, its antigen is unknown. TCRdb re-derived calls from the 5' RACE reads in MiXCR, one entry per CDR3 protein. This table holds 500,000 to 600,000 distinct CDR3 sequences, 18% found once. The chain couples TRBV7-8 to TRBJ2-1, with D unresolved. Sequenced sample: PBMCs or a T cell subset sorted from them (not recorded which). This TCR was recovered from an adult woman who had mild COVID-19 (a few samples of this study predate the infection). Cell type and time point are not known. The CDR3 DNA follows: TGTGCCAGCAGGTCAGCGAGAAGCTCCTACAATGAGCAGTTCTTC. Its protein product is CASRSARSSYNEQFF.